The entry that follows covers one T cell receptor (beta chain) sequence. This entry comes from a study of blood T cell repertoires in COVID-19. Study details: The study drew acute and convalescent COVID-19 samples from the United States, Italy and Spain. T cells, B-cell-depleted T cells, or PBMCs supplied cDNA or gDNA.

Source study methods: Estimation of nucleated cell counts was performed using reference gene primer amplification. The assay was immunoSEQ multiplex PCR, and TCRdb's table has in-frame clones only and misses some. V and J calls and clone size are those listed in that table; D and trimming were worked out from the DNA. The repertoire holds about 190,000 clones, with approximately 79% as singletons. This TCR was recovered from a man aged 25 to 40 with active or convalescent COVID-19. Sequenced material: peripheral blood.

The CDR3 loop is CASSPRTQSSYNSPLHF. The CDR3 DNA reads as TGTGCCAGCAGCCCACGGACACAAAGCTCCTATAATTCACCCCTCCACTTT. This chain uses TRBV3-1 (or the pseudogene TRBV3-2) with TRBJ1-6; possible D gene TRBD1, 5 bases. The CDR3 totals 17 residues. In germline, CDR1 is LGHDT, CDR2 YNNKEL (reference sequence). Between the trimmed V and J ends, which lost 4 bases and 0 bases, there was a span of 13 bases.